This T cell receptor beta chain was identified in a study of shared clonotypes between healthy human individuals. Study observations and caveats: Non-shared clonotypes had lower generation probabilities than clonotypes shared by all four sorted-subset donors.

In regard to this clone: Its antigen is not identified.

Over several immunoSEQ plates, each subset's genomic DNA was distributed in even portions. Sequencing was performed with immunoSEQ multiplex PCR; in TCRdb, only in-frame clones are kept and a portion is missing. The table shows some 550,000 clones, with less than 98% occurring only once. Trimming stripped 4 bases from V and 0 bases from J, with 9 bases between. In germline, CDR1 is MNHEY, CDR2 SMNVEV (reference sequence). The CDR3 runs 15 residues. It was into CD45RA+ naive and CD45RA-negative memory subsets that the CD4+ cells were split. The sequence came from a young woman in good health. Material: naive CD4+ T cells sorted from blood. Subset indicated: CD45RA+ positively selected. V usage is TRBV27 and J usage is TRBJ2-2; D is uncertain. The CDR3 nucleotides read TGTGCCAGCAGTTCGCTCAGCGCGAACACCGGGGAGCTGTTTTTT. As protein: CASSSLSANTGELFF.